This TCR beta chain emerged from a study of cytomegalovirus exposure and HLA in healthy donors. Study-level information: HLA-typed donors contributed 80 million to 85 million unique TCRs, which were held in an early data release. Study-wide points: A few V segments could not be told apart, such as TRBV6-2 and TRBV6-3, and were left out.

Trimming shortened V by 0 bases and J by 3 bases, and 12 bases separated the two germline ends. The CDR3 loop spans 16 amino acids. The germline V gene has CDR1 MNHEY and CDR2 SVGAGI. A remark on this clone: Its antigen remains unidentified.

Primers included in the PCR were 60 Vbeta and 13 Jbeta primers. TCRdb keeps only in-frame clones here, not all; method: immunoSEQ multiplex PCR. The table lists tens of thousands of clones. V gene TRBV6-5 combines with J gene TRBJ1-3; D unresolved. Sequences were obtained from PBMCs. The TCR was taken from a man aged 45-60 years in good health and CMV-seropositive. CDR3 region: CASSYSKYGVGNTIYF. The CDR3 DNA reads TGTGCCAGCAGTTACTCAAAATACGGGGTTGGAAACACCATATATTTT.